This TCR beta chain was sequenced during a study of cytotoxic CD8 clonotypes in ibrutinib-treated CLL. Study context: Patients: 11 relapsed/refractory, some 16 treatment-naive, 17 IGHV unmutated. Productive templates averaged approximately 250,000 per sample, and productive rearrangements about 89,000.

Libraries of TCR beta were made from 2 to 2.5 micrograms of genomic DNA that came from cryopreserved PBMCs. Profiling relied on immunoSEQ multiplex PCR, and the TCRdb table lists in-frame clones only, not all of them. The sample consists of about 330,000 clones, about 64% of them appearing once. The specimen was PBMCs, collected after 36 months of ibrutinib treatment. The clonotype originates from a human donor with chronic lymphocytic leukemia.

CDR3 nucleotides: TGTGCCAGCAGCTTGCTACGGAATAACTACAATGAGCAGTTCTTC. Protein sequence: CASSLLRNNYNEQFF. The V and J genes are TRBV5-6 and TRBJ2-1; no clear D. CDR1 and CDR2 (germline): SGHDT, YYEEEE. The CDR3 has 15 amino acids. The V gene lost 1 base and the J gene lost 3 bases, with 11 bases spanning the gap.